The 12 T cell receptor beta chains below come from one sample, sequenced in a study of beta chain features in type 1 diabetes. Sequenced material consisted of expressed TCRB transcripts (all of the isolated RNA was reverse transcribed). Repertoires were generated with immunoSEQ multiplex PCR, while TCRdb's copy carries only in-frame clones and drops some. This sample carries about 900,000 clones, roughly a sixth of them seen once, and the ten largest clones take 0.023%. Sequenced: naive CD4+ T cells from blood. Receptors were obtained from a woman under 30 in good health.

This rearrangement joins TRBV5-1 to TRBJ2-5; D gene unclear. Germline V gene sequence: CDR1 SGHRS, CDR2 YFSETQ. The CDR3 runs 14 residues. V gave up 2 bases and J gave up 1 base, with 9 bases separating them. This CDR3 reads CASSFTRGQETQYF. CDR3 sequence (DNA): TGCGCCAGCAGCTTCACAAGAGGCCAAGAGACCCAGTACTTC.

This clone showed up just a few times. DNA of the CDR3: TGCGCCAGCAGCCAAGGAATAGCGGGATTCCTCTATGAGCAGTACTTC. This encodes CASSQGIAGFLYEQYF. The genes are TRBV4-1 and TRBJ2-7; 8 bases line up with TRBD2. Germline CDR1 MGHRA, CDR2 YSYEKL. The trim removed 1 base at V and 7 bases at J, leaving 12 bases unmatched. The CDR3 covers 16 residues.

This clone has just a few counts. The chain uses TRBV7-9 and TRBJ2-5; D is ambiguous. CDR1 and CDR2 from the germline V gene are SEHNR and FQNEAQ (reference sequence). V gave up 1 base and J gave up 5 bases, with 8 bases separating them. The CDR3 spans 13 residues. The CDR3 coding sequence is TGTGCCAGCAGCTTAGGAGGATTCGAGACCCAGTACTTC. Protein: CASSLGGFETQYF.

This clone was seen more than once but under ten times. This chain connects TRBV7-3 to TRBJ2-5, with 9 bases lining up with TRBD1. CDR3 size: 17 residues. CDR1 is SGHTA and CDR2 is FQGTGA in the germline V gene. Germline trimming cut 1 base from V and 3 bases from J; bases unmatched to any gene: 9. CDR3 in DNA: TGTGCCAGCAGCTTAAGGGGTCCCCGGGACAGGGAAGAGACCCAGTACTTC. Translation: CASSLRGPRDREETQYF. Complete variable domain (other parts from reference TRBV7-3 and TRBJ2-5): GAGVSQTPSNKVTEKGKYVELRCDPISGHTALYWYRQSLGQGPEFLIYFQGTGAADDSGLPNDRFFAVRPEGSVSTLKIQRTERGDSAVYLCASSLRGPRDREETQYFGPGTRLLVL.

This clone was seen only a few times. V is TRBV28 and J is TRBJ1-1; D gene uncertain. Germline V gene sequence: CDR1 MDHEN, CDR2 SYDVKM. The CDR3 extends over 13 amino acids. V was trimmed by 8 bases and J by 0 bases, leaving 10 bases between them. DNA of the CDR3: TGTGCCAGCCTCCCCGGAGTGAACACTGAAGCTTTCTTT. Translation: CASLPGVNTEAFF.

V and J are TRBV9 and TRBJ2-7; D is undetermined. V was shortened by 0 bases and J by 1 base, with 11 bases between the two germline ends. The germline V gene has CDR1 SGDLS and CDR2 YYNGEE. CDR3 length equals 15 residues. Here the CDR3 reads CASSVGPEGSYEQYF. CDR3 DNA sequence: TGTGCCAGCAGCGTAGGCCCGGAAGGGTCCTACGAGCAGTACTTC.

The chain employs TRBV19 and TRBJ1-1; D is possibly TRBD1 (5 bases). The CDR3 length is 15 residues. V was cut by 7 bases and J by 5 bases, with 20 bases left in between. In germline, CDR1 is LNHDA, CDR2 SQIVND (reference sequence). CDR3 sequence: CASTSGVGGKTEAFF. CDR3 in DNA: TGTGCCAGTACCTCCGGGGTTGGGGGGAAAACTGAAGCTTTCTTT.

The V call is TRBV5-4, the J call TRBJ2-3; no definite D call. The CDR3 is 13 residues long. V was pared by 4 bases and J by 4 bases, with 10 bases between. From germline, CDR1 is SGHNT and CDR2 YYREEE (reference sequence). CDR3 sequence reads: CASSAPRSDTQYF. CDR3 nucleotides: TGTGCCAGCAGCGCACCCCGGTCAGATACGCAGTATTTT.

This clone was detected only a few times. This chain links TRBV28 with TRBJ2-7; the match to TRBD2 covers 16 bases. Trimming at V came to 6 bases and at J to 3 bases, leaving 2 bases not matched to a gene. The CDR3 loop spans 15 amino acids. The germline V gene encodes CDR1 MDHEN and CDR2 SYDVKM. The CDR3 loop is CASRGLAGGHYEQYF. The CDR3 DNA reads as TGTGCCAGCAGGGGACTAGCGGGAGGGCACTACGAGCAGTACTTC.

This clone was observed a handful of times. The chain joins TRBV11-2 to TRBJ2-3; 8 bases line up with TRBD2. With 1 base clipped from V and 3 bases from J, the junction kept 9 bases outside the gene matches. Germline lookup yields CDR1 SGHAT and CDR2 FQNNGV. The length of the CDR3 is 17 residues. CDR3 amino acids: CASSLGVTGGRTDTQYF. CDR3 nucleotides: TGTGCCAGCAGCTTAGGTGTTACGGGAGGGAGGACAGATACGCAGTATTTT.

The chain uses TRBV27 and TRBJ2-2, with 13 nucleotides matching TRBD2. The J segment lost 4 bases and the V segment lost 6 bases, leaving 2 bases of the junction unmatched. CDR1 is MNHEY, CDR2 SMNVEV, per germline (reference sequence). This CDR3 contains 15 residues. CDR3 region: CASSGLAGATGELFF. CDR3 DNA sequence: TGTGCCAGCAGCGGACTAGCGGGAGCCACCGGGGAGCTGTTTTTT.

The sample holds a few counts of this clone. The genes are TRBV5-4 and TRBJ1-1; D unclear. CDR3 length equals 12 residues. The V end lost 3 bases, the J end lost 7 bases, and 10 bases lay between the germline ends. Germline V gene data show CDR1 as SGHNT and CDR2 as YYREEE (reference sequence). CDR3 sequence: CASSSSGVEAFF. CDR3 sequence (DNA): TGTGCCAGCAGCTCCTCCGGGGTTGAAGCTTTCTTT.